This TCR beta chain was sequenced in a study of T-cell reconstitution after alpha-beta-depleted transplantation in children. Study-wide results and limits: Reportedly, roughly two months post-transplant, alpha-beta T cells arose from several hundred expanded graft clones. T-cell numbers and diversity, one year after transplant, stemmed largely from T cells that were newly produced.

Library preparation (for TCRbeta) was performed with unique molecular identifiers. TCRdb re-called the PCR reads with MiXCR, one entry per CDR3 protein. The sample contains 500,000 to 600,000 distinct CDR3 sequences, approximately 30% of which appear only once. This clonotype showed up just a few times. What it recognizes is unknown. This CDR3 contains 15 residues. Trimming cost V 6 bases and J 2 bases; bases outside gene matches: 5. Germline CDR1 and CDR2: SGHTA and FQGNSA. The sequence came from a boy younger than two with Wiskott-Aldrich syndrome, due to receive a stem cell transplant. This chain uses TRBV7-2 with TRBJ2-1; TRBD2 agrees at 9 bases. Source: PBMCs, taken before TCRalphabeta/CD19-depleted stem cell transplant. CDR3: CASSPASGTYNEQFF. In DNA, the CDR3 is TGTGCCAGCAGTCCAGCTAGCGGGACCTACAATGAGCAGTTCTTC.